These 25 T cell receptor beta chains were sequenced from one sample in a study of blood T cell repertoires in COVID-19. Profiled with immunoSEQ multiplex PCR; TCRdb holds only in-frame clones, not every one. In the table there are fewer than 250,000 clones, about 87% of which are singletons. Input material: peripheral blood. These receptors were obtained from a man between 65 and 79 years old with acute or convalescent COVID-19.

The chain couples TRBV5-1 to TRBJ1-4, with 8 bases identical to TRBD1. Trimming removed 0 bases from V and 5 bases from J; junction bases left unmatched: 3. From germline, CDR1 is SGHRS and CDR2 YFSETQ. The CDR3 covers 15 residues. The CDR3, as DNA: TGCGCCAGCAGCTTGGCCCGGGACAGGAATGAAAAACTGTTTTTT. This gives the protein CASSLARDRNEKLFF.

The V call is TRBV25-1, the J call TRBJ1-4; 10 bases match TRBD1. With V trimmed by 5 bases and J by 5 bases, 5 bases remained unmatched. In germline, CDR1 is MGHDK, CDR2 SYGVNS. The CDR3 is 15 residues long. CDR3 in DNA: TGTGCCAGCAGTTGGAAGGGACAGGGGAATGAAAAACTGTTTTTT. This translates into CASSWKGQGNEKLFF.

This chain joins TRBV3-1 (or the pseudogene TRBV3-2) and TRBJ2-7, with 9 nucleotides matching TRBD2. The V gene's germline CDR1 is LGHDT and CDR2 YNNKEL (reference sequence). The CDR3 has 18 residues. V lost 1 base and J lost 0; bases outside the gene matches: 10. CDR3 region: CASSQAVSSGMSSYEQYF. CDR3 coding DNA: TGTGCCAGCAGCCAAGCGGTTTCTAGCGGGATGAGCTCCTACGAGCAGTACTTC.

The chain has TRBV14 and TRBJ2-4; 7 nucleotides match TRBD2. The length of the CDR3 is 14 residues. V was pared by 5 bases and J by 6 bases, with 7 bases of the junction left unmatched. Germline lookup yields CDR1 SGHDN and CDR2 FVKESK. CDR3 amino acids: CASSNSGGVNIQYF. The CDR3 DNA follows: TGTGCCAGCAGCAATTCGGGGGGAGTAAACATTCAGTACTTC.

The chain couples TRBV3-1 (or the pseudogene TRBV3-2) to TRBJ2-1; 8 bases line up with TRBD1. The CDR3 sequence is 19 residues long. Germline V lookup: CDR1 LGHDT, CDR2 YNNKEL (reference sequence). Trimming removed 3 bases from V and 0 bases from J; junction bases left unmatched: 13. The CDR3 here is CASSQGQEGLWSSYNEQFF. DNA for the CDR3: TGTGCCAGCAGCCAGGGACAGGAGGGACTTTGGAGCTCCTACAATGAGCAGTTCTTC.

This chain connects TRBV5-1 to TRBJ1-1, with D possibly matching TRBD1 (5 bases). Germline CDR1 SGHRS, CDR2 YFSETQ. V lost 4 bases and J lost 2, with 9 bases in between. CDR3 size: 13 residues. In DNA, the CDR3 is TGCGCCAGCAGCCGGCAGGGAAACACTGAAGCTTTCTTT. Translating it yields CASSRQGNTEAFF.

The V gene is TRBV28, the J gene TRBJ2-1; 9 nucleotides align to TRBD1. The CDR3 loop spans 18 amino acids. V was pared by 3 bases and J by 10 bases, with 19 bases of the junction left unmatched. Germline V gene sequence: CDR1 MDHEN, CDR2 SYDVKM. This CDR3 is CASSFSSVGRTGAGEQFF. The CDR3, as DNA: TGTGCCAGCAGTTTTAGTTCGGTTGGGAGGACAGGGGCGGGCGAGCAGTTCTTC.

The V and J genes are TRBV5-1 and TRBJ1-1, with D unclear. This CDR3 is 15 amino acids long. V was pared by 1 base and J by 1 base, with 11 bases between. CDR1 SGHRS and CDR2 YFSETQ come from the germline V gene. The CDR3 coding sequence is TGCGCCAGCAGCTTGCGAGCAGCGGGGAACACTGAAGCTTTCTTT. Its protein is CASSLRAAGNTEAFF. Complete variable domain (other parts from reference TRBV5-1 and TRBJ1-1): KAGVTQTPRYLIKTRGQQVTLSCSPISGHRSVSWYQQTPGQGLQFLFEYFSETQRNKGNFPGRFSGRQFSNSRSEMNVSTLELGDSALYLCASSLRAAGNTEAFFGQGTRLTVV.

The V call is TRBV7-8, the J call TRBJ2-1; 11 bases are a match to TRBD2. There are 20 residues in the CDR3. CDR1 and CDR2 from the germline V gene are SGHVS and FQNEAQ. Trimming removed 4 bases from V and 4 bases from J; junction bases left unmatched: 18. The CDR3 loop reads CASSSAGNSGRARYYNEQFF. The CDR3 DNA follows: TGTGCCAGCAGCTCAGCGGGTAATAGCGGGAGGGCCAGGTATTACAATGAGCAGTTCTTC.

V gene TRBV7-3 combines with J gene TRBJ2-1; 7 bases map to TRBD2. From germline, CDR1 is SGHTA and CDR2 FQGTGA. The CDR3 runs 16 residues. With 4 bases clipped from V and 9 bases from J, the junction kept 15 bases outside the gene matches. CDR3 sequence reads: CASSSRLERGPGEQFF. CDR3 bases: TGTGCCAGCAGCTCCCGACTAGAGCGGGGACCGGGTGAGCAGTTCTTC.

This chain uses TRBV5-4 with TRBJ2-3; TRBD1 matches 7 bases. This CDR3 is built from 15 residues. CDR1 and CDR2 (germline): SGHNT, YYREEE (reference sequence). J lost 3 bases, V lost 4 bases, and 8 bases had no gene match. The CDR3: CASSRGQLGTDTQYF. The CDR3 DNA follows: TGTGCCAGCAGCCGGGGACAGCTTGGGACAGATACGCAGTATTTT.

DNA for the CDR3: TGTGCCAGCAGTTACGGGGAGGGCATAAGAGATTCACCCCTCCACTTT. Translation: CASSYGEGIRDSPLHF. V and J are TRBV6-6 and TRBJ1-6; D uncertain. Trimming shortened V by 2 bases and J by 8 bases, and 16 bases separated the two germline ends. This CDR3 is built from 16 residues. Germline V gives CDR1 MNHNY, CDR2 SVGAGI (reference sequence).

V usage is TRBV2 and J usage is TRBJ2-5; 9 nucleotides line up with TRBD1. Trimming removed 6 bases from V and 2 bases from J; junction bases left unmatched: 7. The CDR3 sequence is 15 residues long. Per the germline V gene, CDR1 is SNHLY and CDR2 is FYNNEI. CDR3 DNA sequence: TGTGCCAGCAGGGACGACAGGGGGAGACAAGAGACCCAGTACTTC. Residues: CASRDDRGRQETQYF. Variable domain in full (rest from reference TRBV2 and TRBJ2-5): EPEVTQTPSHQVTQMGQEVILRCVPISNHLYFYWYRQILGQKVEFLVSFYNNEISEKSEIFDDQFSVERPDGSNFTLKIRSTKLEDSAMYFCASRDDRGRQETQYFGPGTRLLVL.

V is TRBV11-2 and J is TRBJ2-1; 9 bases match TRBD2. Germline V CDR1 and CDR2: SGHAT, FQNNGV. This CDR3 is 14 amino acids long. V lost 3 bases, J lost 7 bases, and 4 bases stayed unmatched. The CDR3 reads CASSLTSGTNEQFF. The CDR3 DNA reads as TGTGCCAGCAGCTTGACTAGCGGTACGAATGAGCAGTTCTTC. Supplemented by reference TRBV11-2 and TRBJ2-1, the full variable domain reads EAGVAQSPRYKIIEKRQSVAFWCNPISGHATLYWYQQILGQGPKLLIQFQNNGVVDDSQLPKDRFSAERLKGVDSTLKIQPAKLEDSAVYLCASSLTSGTNEQFFGPGTRLTVL.

The rearrangement uses TRBV6-5 and TRBJ2-7; D not resolved. The CDR3 sequence is 14 residues long. Germline assignment: CDR1 MNHEY and CDR2 SVGAGI. With 0 bases removed from V and 2 bases from J, the gap between germline ends came to 8 bases. The CDR3 region is CASSYSAGTYEQYF. CDR3 DNA: TGTGCCAGCAGTTACTCTGCAGGCACCTACGAGCAGTACTTC.

The rearrangement uses TRBV15 and TRBJ1-5, with D possibly TRBD1 on 6 matching bases. Trimming removed 0 bases from V and 11 bases from J, with 23 bases in between. The CDR3 length is 17 residues. The germline V gene encodes CDR1 LNHNV and CDR2 YYDKDF (reference sequence). Written as DNA, the CDR3 is TGTGCCACCAGCAGAGATCTTCGGAGAGTGGGGGCATCGTCCCAGCATTTT. Its translation is CATSRDLRRVGASSQHF.

The chain links TRBV30 to TRBJ2-2; D is possibly TRBD1 (7 bases). CDR1 and CDR2 from the germline V gene are GTSNPN and SVGIG (reference sequence). Trimming took off 3 bases at V and 5 bases at J, with 19 bases between the two ends. The CDR3 sequence is 16 residues long. CDR3 amino acids: CAWRPGGLGRTGELFF. The CDR3 DNA reads as TGTGCCTGGAGGCCAGGGGGACTGGGGAGAACCGGGGAGCTGTTTTTT.

A word on this clone: The sample has other DNA sequences that encode this CDR3 too. CDR3 DNA sequence: TGTGCCAGTAGTATTCAGGGGCTCGGCAATCAGCCCCAGCATTTT. Translating it yields CASSIQGLGNQPQHF. V gene TRBV19 combines with J gene TRBJ1-5; D is possibly TRBD1 (6 bases). The CDR3 runs to 15 residues. Trimming removed 3 bases from V and 2 bases from J, with 11 bases in between. CDR1 and CDR2 from the germline V gene are LNHDA and SQIVND (reference sequence). The whole variable domain, filled in from reference TRBV19 and TRBJ1-5, reads DGGITQSPKYLFRKEGQNVTLSCEQNLNHDAMYWYRQDPGQGLRLIYYSQIVNDFQKGDIAEGYSVSREKKESFPLTVTSAQKNPTAFYLCASSIQGLGNQPQHFGDGTRLSIL.

The rearrangement links TRBV2 to TRBJ1-1, with D perhaps matching TRBD1 (6 bases). CDR3 length: 14 residues. V shed 2 bases and J shed 4 bases, with 11 bases lying between them. Looked up from germline, CDR1 is SNHLY and CDR2 is FYNNEI. The CDR3 DNA reads TGTGCCAGCAGTGAACAGGGGAGTGTCACTGAAGCTTTCTTT. As protein: CASSEQGSVTEAFF.

For the CDR3, the DNA is TGTGCCAGCAGCCCCGAGGACAGAACCTACAATGAGCAGTTCTTC. It is translated as CASSPEDRTYNEQFF. J is TRBJ2-1 and V is TRBV7-6, with a possible D match to TRBD1 (6 bases). The CDR3 covers 15 residues. Trimming cost V 5 bases and J 2 bases, with 13 bases left between them. The germline gives CDR1 SGHVS, CDR2 FNYEAQ.

The chain combines TRBV28 with TRBJ2-5; D may be TRBD1 (5 bases). This CDR3 has 13 amino acids. The V end was cut by 2 bases, the J end by 8 bases, with 12 bases between. Looked up from germline, CDR1 is MDHEN and CDR2 is SYDVKM. The CDR3 spells CASSLPGRGTQYF. Written as DNA, the CDR3 is TGTGCCAGCAGTTTACCCGGAAGGGGTACCCAGTACTTC.

The chain joins TRBV9 to TRBJ2-2, with D possibly being TRBD2 (5 bases). The CDR3 extends over 15 amino acids. Germline V CDR1 and CDR2: SGDLS, YYNGEE. V lost 2 bases, J lost 1 base, and 9 bases lay in between. The CDR3: CASSVSGLNTGELFF. For the CDR3, the DNA is TGTGCCAGCAGCGTGTCCGGACTGAACACCGGGGAGCTGTTTTTT.

This clone was observed a single time. This chain uses TRBV6-5 with TRBJ1-2; D unresolved. Germline loops: CDR1 MNHEY, CDR2 SVGAGI. This CDR3 comprises 12 residues. The V gene lost 0 bases and the J gene lost 10 bases, with 9 bases spanning the gap. The CDR3 loop reads CASSYSAGDYTF. Here the CDR3 DNA reads TGTGCCAGCAGTTACTCGGCCGGGGACTACACCTTC.

The chain recombines TRBV14 with TRBJ1-3; the D gene is possibly TRBD1 (5 bases). There are 15 residues in the CDR3. Germline values: CDR1 SGHDN, CDR2 FVKESK. Deletions cut 0 bases from V and 4 bases from J, with 10 bases between. The CDR3 DNA is TGTGCCAGCAGCCAAGACAGGGCGCTCGGAAACACCATATATTTT. Translated, it gives CASSQDRALGNTIYF.

The CDR3 protein is CASSQGEGMNTEAFF. CDR3 DNA sequence: TGTGCCAGCAGCCAAGGGGAGGGAATGAACACTGAAGCTTTCTTT. V gene TRBV5-4 combines with J gene TRBJ1-1, with D perhaps matching TRBD1 (5 bases). CDR3 size: 15 residues. V shed 4 bases and J shed 0 bases, with 13 bases lying between them. Germline assignment: CDR1 SGHNT and CDR2 YYREEE (reference sequence).